This T cell receptor beta chain was sequenced in a study of CD8+CD57+ T cells in acquired aplastic anemia. Background on the study: On average, sorted CD4+ and CD8+ cells gave 3 to 3.5 ug of DNA.

Patients included in sequencing had previously demonstrated CD8+CD57+ cell expansion by flow cytometry. Genomic DNA was employed as the template in profiling TCR beta VDJ and CDR3. TCRdb passed the reads through MiXCR, listing each CDR3 protein once. Of about 150,000 distinct CDR3 sequences in the sample, about 48% were seen once. This clonotype originated in a human donor with aplastic anemia. Sequencing was performed on sorted CD4+, CD8+, or CD8+CD57+ T cells (not recorded which) from PBMCs.

The CDR3 loop is CASSERMANQPQHF. CDR3 nucleotides: TGCGCCAGCAGTGAACGTATGGCCAATCAGCCCCAGCATTTT. The rearrangement joins TRBV10-2 to TRBJ1-5; D not resolved. CDR1 and CDR2 from the germline V gene are WSHSY and SAAADI. The CDR3 runs 14 residues. Trimming removed 3 bases at V and 3 bases at J, with 9 bases between.